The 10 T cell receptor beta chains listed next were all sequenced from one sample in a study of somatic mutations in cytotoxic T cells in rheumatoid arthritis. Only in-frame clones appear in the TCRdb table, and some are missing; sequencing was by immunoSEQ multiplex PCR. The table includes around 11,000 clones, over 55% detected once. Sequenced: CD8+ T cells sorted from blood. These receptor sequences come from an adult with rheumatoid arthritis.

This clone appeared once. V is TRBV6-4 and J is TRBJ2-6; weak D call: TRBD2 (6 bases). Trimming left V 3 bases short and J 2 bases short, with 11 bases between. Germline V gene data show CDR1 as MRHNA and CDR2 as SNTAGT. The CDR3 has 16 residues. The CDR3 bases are TGTGCCAGCAGTGAGGAGGGGTTCGCTGGGGCCAACGTCCTGACTTTC. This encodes CASSEEGFAGANVLTF.

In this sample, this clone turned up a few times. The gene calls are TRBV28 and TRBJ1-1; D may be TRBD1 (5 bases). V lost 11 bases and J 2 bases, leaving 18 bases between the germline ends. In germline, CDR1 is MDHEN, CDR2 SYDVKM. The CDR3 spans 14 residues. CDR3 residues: CAGSWGGTNTEAFF. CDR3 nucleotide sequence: TGTGCCGGATCCTGGGGGGGAACCAACACTGAAGCTTTCTTT.

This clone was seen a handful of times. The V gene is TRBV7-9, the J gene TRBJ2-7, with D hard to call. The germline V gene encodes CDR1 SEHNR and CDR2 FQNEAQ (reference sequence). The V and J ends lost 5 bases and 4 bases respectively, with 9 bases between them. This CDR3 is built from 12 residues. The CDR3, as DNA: TGTGCCAGCAGCCATGCGCCGTACGAGCAGTACTTC. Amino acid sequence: CASSHAPYEQYF.

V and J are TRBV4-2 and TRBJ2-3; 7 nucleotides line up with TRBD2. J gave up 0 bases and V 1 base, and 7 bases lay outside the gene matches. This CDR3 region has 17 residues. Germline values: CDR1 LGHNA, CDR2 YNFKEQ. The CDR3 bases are TGTGCCAGCAGCCAAGGGGAGGGTTCACCTAGCACAGATACGCAGTATTTT. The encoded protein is CASSQGEGSPSTDTQYF.

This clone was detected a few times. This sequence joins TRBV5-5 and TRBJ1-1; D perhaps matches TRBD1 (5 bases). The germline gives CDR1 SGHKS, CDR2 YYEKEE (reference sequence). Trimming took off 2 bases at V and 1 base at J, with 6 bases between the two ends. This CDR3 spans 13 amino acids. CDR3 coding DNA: TGTGCCAGCAGCTTCGGGGGGAACACTGAAGCTTTCTTT. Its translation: CASSFGGNTEAFF.

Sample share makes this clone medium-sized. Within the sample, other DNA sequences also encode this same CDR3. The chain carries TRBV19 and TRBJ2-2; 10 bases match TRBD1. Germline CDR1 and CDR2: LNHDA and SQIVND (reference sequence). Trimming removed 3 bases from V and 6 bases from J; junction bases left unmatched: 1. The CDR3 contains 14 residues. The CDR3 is CASSIGTGAGELFF. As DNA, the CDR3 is TGTGCCAGTAGTATTGGGACAGGGGCCGGGGAGCTGTTTTTT.

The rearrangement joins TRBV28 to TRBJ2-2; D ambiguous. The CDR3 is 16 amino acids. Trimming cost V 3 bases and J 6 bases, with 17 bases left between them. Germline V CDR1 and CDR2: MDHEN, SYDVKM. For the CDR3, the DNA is TGTGCCAGCAGTTTTTTCTCTGACCGGGTGGCCGGGGAGCTGTTTTTT. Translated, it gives CASSFFSDRVAGELFF. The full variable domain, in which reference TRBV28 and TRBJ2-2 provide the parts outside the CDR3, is DVKVTQSSRYLVKRTGEKVFLECVQDMDHENMFWYRQDPGLGLRLIYFSYDVKMKEKGDIPEGYSVSREKKERFSLILESASTNQTSMYLCASSFFSDRVAGELFFGEGSRLTVL.

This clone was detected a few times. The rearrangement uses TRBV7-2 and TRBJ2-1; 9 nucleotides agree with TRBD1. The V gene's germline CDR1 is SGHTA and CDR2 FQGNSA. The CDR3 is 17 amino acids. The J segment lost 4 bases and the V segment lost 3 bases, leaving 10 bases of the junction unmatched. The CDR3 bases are TGTGCCAGCAGCTTCCGGACAGGGGCAGGGAGTTACAATGAGCAGTTCTTC. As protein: CASSFRTGAGSYNEQFF.

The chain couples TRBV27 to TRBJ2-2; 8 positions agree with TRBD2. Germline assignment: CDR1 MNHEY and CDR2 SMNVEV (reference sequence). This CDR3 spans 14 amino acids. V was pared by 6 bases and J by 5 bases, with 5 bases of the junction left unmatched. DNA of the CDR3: TGTGCCAGCAGGCCCGGGACTAGGACCGGGGAGCTGTTTTTT. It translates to CASRPGTRTGELFF.

CDR3 sequence reads: CASRSRPGILEKLFF. The DNA of the CDR3 is TGTGCCAGCCGGAGCCGTCCCGGGATCTTGGAAAAACTGTTTTTT. This sequence joins TRBV27 and TRBJ1-4; D is ambiguous. The V end lost 8 bases, the J end lost 8 bases, and 21 bases lay between the germline ends. The CDR3 is 15 amino acids. Per the germline V gene, CDR1 is MNHEY and CDR2 is SMNVEV (reference sequence).